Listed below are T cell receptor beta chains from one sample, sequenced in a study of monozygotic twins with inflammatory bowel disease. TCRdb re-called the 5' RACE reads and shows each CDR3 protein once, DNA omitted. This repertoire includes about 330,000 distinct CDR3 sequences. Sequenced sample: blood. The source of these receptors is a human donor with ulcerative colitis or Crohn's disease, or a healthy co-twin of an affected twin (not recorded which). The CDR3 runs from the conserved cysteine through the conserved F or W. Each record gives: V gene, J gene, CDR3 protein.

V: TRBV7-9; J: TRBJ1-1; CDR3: CASSLNKERNTEAFF
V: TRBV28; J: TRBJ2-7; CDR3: CASSLRTSGIYEQYF
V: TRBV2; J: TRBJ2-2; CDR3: CASSGEQENTGELFF
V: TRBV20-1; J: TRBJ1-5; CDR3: CSALRGGNQPQHF
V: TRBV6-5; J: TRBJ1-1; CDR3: CASGLTVNTEAFF
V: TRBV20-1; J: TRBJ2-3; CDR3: CSARGASGGGAQYF
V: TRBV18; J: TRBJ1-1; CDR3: CASSRTQGTNTEAFF
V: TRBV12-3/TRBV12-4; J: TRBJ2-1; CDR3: CASSFRLAGRNEQFF
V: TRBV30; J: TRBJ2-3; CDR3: CAWGESPTRDTQYF
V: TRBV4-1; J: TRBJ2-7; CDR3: CASSGGGKTDWREQYF
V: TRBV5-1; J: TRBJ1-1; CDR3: CASSQADRGLLEAFF
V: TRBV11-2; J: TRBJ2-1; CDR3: CASSYEREAYNEQFF
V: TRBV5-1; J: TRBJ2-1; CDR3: CASSPGQGEFF
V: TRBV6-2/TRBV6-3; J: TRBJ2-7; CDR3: CASRPTSGGRNEQYF
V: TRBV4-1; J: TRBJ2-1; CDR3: CASSQALAGAHEQFF
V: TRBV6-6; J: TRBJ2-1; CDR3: CASSPTSGEEQFF
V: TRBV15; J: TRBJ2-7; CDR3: CATSSPGLEYEQYF
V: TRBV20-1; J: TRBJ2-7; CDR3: CSAREGGLSYEQYF
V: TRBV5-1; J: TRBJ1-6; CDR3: CASSLNDQGSVYNSPLHF
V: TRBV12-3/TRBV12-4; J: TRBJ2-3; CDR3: CASRISDTQYF
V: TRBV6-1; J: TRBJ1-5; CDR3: CASSEAKGAYQPQHF
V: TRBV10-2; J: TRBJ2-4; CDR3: CASSGNGRGDIQYF
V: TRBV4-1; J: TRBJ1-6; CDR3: CASSQDRGNSPLHF
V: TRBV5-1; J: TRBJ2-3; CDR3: CASTFSRTDTQYF
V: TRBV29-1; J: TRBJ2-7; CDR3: CSVLGSPYEQYF
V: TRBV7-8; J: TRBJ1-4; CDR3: CASSFTTGEEKLFF
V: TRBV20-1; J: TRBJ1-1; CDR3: CSADRPGTGRTEAFF
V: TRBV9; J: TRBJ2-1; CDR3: CASSGHWGLEDGDEQFF
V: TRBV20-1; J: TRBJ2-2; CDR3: CSARPSVLNTGELFF
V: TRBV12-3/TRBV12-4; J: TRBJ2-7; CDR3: CASRKSGGAPYEQYF
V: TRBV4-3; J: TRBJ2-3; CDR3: CASSQDGPGRSDTQYF
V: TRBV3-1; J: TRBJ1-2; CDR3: CASSQGRAIYGYTF
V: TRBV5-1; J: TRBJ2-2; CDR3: CASSSNSGSQAGELFF
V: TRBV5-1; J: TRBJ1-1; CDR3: CASKGARDTEAFF
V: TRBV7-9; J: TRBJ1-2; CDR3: CASSSTGGFGYTF
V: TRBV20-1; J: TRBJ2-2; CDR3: CSARQGFTGELFF
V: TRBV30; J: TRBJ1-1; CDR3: CAWTHPRAGVNTEAFF
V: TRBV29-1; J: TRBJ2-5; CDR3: CSVGRPQETQYF
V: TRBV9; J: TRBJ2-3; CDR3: CASSVLGLASDTQYF
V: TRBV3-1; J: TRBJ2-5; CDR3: CASSQVGEVGETQYF
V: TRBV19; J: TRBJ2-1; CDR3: CASQTSGPHNEQFF
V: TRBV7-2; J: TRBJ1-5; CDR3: CASSSTGLLAQPQHF
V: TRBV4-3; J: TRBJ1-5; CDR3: CASSQERGSNQPQHF
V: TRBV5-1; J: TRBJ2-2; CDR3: CASSLRGSGELFF
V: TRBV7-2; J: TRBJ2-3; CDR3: CASSPPQGVGTDTQYF
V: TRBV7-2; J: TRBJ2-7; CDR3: CASSRDRATYKQYF
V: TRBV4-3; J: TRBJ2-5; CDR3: CASSQAGTLETQYF
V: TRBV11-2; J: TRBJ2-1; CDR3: CASSLVYGRDSSGNEQFF
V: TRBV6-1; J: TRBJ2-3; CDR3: CASSRGQGAGDTQYF
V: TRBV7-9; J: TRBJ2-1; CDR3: CASSGWLGAIDNEQFF
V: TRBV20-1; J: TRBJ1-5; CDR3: CSVRQGEIDRPQHF
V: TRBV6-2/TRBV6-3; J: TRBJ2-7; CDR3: CASTGLPPGQFFSYEQYF
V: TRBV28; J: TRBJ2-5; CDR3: CASSFGRLQETQYF